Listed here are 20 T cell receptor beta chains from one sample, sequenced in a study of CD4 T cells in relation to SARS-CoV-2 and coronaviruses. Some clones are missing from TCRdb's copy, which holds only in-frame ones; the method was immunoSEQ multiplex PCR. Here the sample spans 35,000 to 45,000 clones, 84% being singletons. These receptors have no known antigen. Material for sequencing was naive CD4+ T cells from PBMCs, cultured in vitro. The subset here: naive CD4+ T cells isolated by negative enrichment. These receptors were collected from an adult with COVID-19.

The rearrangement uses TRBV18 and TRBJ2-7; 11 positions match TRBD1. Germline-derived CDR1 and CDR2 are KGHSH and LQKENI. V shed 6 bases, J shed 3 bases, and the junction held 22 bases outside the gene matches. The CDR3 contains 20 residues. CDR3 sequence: CASSLIMPGQGETVLYEQYF. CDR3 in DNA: TGTGCCAGCTCCCTTATCATGCCGGGACAGGGGGAAACCGTACTCTACGAGCAGTACTTC. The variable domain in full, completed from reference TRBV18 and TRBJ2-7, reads NAGVMQNPRHLVRRRGQEARLRCSPMKGHSHVYWYRQLPEEGLKFMVYLQKENIIDESGMPKERFSAEFPKEGPSILRIQQVVRGDSAAYFCASSLIMPGQGETVLYEQYFGPGTRLTVT.

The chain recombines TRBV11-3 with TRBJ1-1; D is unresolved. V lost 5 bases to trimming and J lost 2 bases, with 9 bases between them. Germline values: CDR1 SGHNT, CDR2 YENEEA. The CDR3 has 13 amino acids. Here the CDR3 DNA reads TGTGCCAGCAGCCTTGGAAGTAACACTGAAGCTTTCTTT. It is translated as CASSLGSNTEAFF. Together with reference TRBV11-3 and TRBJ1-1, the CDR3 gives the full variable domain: EAGVVQSPRYKIIEKKQPVAFWCNPISGHNTLYWYLQNLGQGPELLIRYENEEAVDDSQLPKDRFSAERLKGVDSTLKIQPAELGDSAVYLCASSLGSNTEAFFGQGTRLTVV.

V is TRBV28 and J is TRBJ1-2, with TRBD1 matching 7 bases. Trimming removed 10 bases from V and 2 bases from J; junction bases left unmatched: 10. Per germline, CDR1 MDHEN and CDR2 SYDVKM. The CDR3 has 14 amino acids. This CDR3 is CATTPGQWNYGYTF. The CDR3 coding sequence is TGTGCCACCACACCGGGACAGTGGAACTATGGCTACACCTTC.

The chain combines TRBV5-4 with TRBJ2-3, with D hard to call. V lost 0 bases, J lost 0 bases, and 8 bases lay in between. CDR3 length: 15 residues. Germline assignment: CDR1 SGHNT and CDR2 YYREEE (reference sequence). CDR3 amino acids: CASSLASASTDTQYF. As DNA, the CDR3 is TGTGCCAGCAGCTTGGCCTCGGCGAGCACAGATACGCAGTATTTT.

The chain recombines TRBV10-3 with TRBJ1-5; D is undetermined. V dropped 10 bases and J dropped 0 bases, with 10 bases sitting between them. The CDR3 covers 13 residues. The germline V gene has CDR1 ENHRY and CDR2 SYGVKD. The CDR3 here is CATRPHSNQPQHF. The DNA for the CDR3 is TGTGCCACCAGACCTCATAGCAATCAGCCCCAGCATTTT.

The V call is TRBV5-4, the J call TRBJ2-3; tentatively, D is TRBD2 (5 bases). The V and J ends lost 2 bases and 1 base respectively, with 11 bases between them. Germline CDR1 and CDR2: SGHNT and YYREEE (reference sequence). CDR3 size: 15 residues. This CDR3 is CASSFEGGRTDTQYF. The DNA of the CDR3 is TGTGCCAGCAGCTTCGAAGGCGGGCGCACAGATACGCAGTATTTT. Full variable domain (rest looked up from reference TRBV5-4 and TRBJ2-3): ETGVTQSPTHLIKTRGQQVTLRCSSQSGHNTVSWYQQALGQGPQFIFQYYREEENGRGNFPPRFSGLQFPNYSSELNVNALELDDSALYLCASSFEGGRTDTQYFGPGTRLTVL.

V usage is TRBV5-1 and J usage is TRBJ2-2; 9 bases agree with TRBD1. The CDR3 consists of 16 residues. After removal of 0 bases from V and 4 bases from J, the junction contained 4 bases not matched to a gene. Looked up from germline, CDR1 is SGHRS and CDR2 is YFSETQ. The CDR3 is CASSLGRQGVTGELFF. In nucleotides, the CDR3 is TGCGCCAGCAGCTTGGGTCGACAGGGGGTCACCGGGGAGCTGTTTTTT.

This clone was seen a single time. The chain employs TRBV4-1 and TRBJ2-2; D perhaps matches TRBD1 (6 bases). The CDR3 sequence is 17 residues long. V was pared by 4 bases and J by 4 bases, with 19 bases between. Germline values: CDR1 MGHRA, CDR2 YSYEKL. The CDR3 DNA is TGCGCCAGCAGCCCCCCAGGACAGCCTCCGGGCACCGGGGAGCTGTTTTTT. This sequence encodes CASSPPGQPPGTGELFF.

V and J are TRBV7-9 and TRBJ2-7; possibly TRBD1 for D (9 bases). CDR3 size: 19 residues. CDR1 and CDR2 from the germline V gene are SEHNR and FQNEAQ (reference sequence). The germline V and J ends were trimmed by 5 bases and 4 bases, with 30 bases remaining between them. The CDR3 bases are TGTGCCAGCAGCCCCCGGAGACAGGGGGGGACTAGTTTTCATTACGAGCAGTACTTC. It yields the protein CASSPRRQGGTSFHYEQYF.

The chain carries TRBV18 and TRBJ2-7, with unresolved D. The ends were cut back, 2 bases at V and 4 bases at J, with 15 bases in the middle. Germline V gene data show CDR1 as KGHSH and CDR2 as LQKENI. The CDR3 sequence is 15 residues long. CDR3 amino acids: CASSPGMYAAYEQYF. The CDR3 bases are TGTGCCAGCTCACCAGGGATGTATGCAGCTTACGAGCAGTACTTC. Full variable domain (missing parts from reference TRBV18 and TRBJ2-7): NAGVMQNPRHLVRRRGQEARLRCSPMKGHSHVYWYRQLPEEGLKFMVYLQKENIIDESGMPKERFSAEFPKEGPSILRIQQVVRGDSAAYFCASSPGMYAAYEQYFGPGTRLTVT.

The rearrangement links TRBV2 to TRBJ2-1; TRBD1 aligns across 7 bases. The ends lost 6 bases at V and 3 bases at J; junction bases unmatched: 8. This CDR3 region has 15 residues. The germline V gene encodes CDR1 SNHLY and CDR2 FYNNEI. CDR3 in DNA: TGTGCCAGCAGGGAAAAGGGACAGAACTACAATGAGCAGTTCTTC. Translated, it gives CASREKGQNYNEQFF.

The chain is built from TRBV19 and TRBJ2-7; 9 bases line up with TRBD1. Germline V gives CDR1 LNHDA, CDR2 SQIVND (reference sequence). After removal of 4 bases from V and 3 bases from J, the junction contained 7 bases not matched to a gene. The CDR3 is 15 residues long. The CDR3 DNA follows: TGTGCCAGTAGTACAAAACCGGGACAGGGCTACGAGCAGTACTTC. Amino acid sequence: CASSTKPGQGYEQYF.

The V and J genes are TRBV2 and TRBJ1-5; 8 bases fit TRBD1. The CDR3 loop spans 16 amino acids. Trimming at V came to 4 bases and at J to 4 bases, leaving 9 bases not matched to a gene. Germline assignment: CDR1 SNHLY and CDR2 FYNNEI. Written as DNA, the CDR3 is TGTGCCAGCAGTGTAACAGGGGGGACGCGGAATCAGCCCCAGCATTTT. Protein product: CASSVTGGTRNQPQHF.

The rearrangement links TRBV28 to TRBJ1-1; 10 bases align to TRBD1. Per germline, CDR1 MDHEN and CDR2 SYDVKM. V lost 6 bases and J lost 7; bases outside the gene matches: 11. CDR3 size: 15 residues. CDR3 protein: CASSNPTGGIDEAFF. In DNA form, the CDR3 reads TGTGCCAGCAGCAACCCGACAGGGGGCATCGATGAAGCTTTCTTT.

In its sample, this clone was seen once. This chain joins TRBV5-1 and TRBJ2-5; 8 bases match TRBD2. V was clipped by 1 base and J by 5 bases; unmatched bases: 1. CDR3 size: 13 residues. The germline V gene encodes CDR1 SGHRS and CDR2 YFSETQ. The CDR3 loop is CASSLSGGETQYF. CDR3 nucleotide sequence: TGCGCCAGCAGCTTGTCGGGAGGGGAGACCCAGTACTTC. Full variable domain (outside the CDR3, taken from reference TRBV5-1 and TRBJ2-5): KAGVTQTPRYLIKTRGQQVTLSCSPISGHRSVSWYQQTPGQGLQFLFEYFSETQRNKGNFPGRFSGRQFSNSRSEMNVSTLELGDSALYLCASSLSGGETQYFGPGTRLLVL.

The CDR3 DNA reads TGTGCCAGCTCACCATCTCTCGATCAGCCCCAGCATTTT. It specifies CASSPSLDQPQHF. This chain connects TRBV18 to TRBJ1-5; D ambiguous. This CDR3 is 13 amino acids long. Germline V gives CDR1 KGHSH, CDR2 LQKENI. V lost 2 bases and J lost 5, with 7 bases in between.

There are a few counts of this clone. The CDR3 DNA follows: TGTGCCAGCTCTAGGCCGCCGGACAGGAGCGAGACCCAGTACTTC. As protein: CASSRPPDRSETQYF. The V and J genes are TRBV2 and TRBJ2-5, with TRBD1 matching over 7 bases. Germline V gene data show CDR1 as SNHLY and CDR2 as FYNNEI. The CDR3 has 15 amino acids. J gave up 5 bases and V 8 bases, and 14 bases lay outside the gene matches.

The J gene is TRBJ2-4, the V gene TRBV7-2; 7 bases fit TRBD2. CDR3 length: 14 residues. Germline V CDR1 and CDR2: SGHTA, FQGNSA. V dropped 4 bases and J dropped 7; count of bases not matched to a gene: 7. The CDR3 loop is CASSSSGNRNIQYF. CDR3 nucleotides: TGTGCCAGCAGCTCCAGCGGGAACCGTAACATTCAGTACTTC.

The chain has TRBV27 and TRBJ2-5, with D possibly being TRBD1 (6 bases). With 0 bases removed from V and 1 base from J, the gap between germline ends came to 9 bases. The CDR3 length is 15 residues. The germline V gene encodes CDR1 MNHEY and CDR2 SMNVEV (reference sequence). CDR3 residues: CASSLSYRVQETQYF. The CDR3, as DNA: TGTGCCAGCAGTTTATCGTACAGGGTCCAAGAGACCCAGTACTTC.

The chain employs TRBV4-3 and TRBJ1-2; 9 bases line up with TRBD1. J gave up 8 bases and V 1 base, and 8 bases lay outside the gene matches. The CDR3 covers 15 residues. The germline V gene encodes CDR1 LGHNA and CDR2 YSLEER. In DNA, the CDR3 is TGCGCCAGCAGCCAAGGGCCCGGACAGGGGAAGGGCTACACCTTC. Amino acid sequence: CASSQGPGQGKGYTF.